The 22 T cell receptor beta chains in this list originate from one sample, sequenced in a study of OX40 agonist ivuxolimab in advanced cancers. This table comes from immunoSEQ multiplex PCR, and its TCRdb copy is limited to in-frame clones, with some not included. Of about 76,000 clones listed, around 89% are singletons. Here the sequenced sample was CD4+ or CD8+ T cells sorted from blood, taken in a trial of the OX40 agonist ivuxolimab. These TCRs come from an adult with an advanced solid tumor such as melanoma, head and neck, liver or kidney cancer.

This sequence joins TRBV4-2 and TRBJ1-2; no definite D call. The CDR3 covers 12 residues. Trimming removed 1 base at V and 5 bases at J, with 5 bases between. Germline loops: CDR1 LGHNA, CDR2 YNFKEQ. CDR3 DNA sequence: TGTGCCAGCAGCCAAGGGGTTTATGGCTACACCTTC. It is translated as CASSQGVYGYTF.

This clone has just a few counts. V gene TRBV28 combines with J gene TRBJ2-5, with a tentative D call TRBD1 (6 bases). The CDR3 is 16 amino acids. Germline assignment: CDR1 MDHEN and CDR2 SYDVKM. With 5 bases removed from V and 4 bases from J, the gap between germline ends came to 20 bases. DNA of the CDR3: TGTGCCAGCAGTCTTACCGCCGTCCAAGGGGGAGAGACCCAGTACTTC. Translation: CASSLTAVQGGETQYF.

The chain is built from TRBV5-1 and TRBJ1-2; the D is unclear. V was clipped by 4 bases and J by 1 base, with 11 bases between them. CDR1 is SGHRS and CDR2 is YFSETQ in the germline V gene. The CDR3 contains 14 residues. In nucleotides, the CDR3 is TGCGCCAGCAGCAAGAGTGCCGATAACTATGGCTACACCTTC. Its translation: CASSKSADNYGYTF.

This chain joins TRBV7-9 and TRBJ2-1; no clear D. Germline loops: CDR1 SEHNR, CDR2 FQNEAQ (reference sequence). The CDR3 consists of 14 residues. With 4 bases removed from V and 4 bases from J, the gap between germline ends came to 11 bases. The CDR3 DNA sequence: TGTGCCAGCAGCTCCCCGTACGGTTACAATGAGCAGTTCTTC. Encoded protein: CASSSPYGYNEQFF.

This clone has only one observation. This chain uses TRBV6-1 with TRBJ1-2; D is perhaps TRBD1 (6 bases). This CDR3 spans 16 amino acids. Germline CDR1 and CDR2: MNHNS and SASEGT. Trimming stripped 8 bases from V and 0 bases from J, with 19 bases between. Written as DNA, the CDR3 is TGTGCCAGCCATGAAGGGGGTAGTAAGACTAACTATGGCTACACCTTC. Translated, it gives CASHEGGSKTNYGYTF.

The J gene is TRBJ1-1, the V gene TRBV5-1, with D unresolved. Between the trimmed V and J ends, which lost 0 bases and 0 bases, there was a span of 6 bases. This CDR3 comprises 14 residues. Looked up from germline, CDR1 is SGHRS and CDR2 is YFSETQ. The CDR3 protein is CASSLEAVNTEAFF. The CDR3 DNA follows: TGCGCCAGCAGCTTGGAGGCAGTGAACACTGAAGCTTTCTTT.

The V gene is TRBV27, the J gene TRBJ2-2; 7 nucleotides agree with TRBD2. With 2 bases clipped from V and 0 bases from J, the junction kept 3 bases outside the gene matches. Germline CDR1 reads MNHEY; CDR2 reads SMNVEV (reference sequence). The CDR3 runs 16 residues. CDR3 coding DNA: TGTGCCAGCAGTTTAGCAGCGGGGACGAACACCGGGGAGCTGTTTTTT. This codes for CASSLAAGTNTGELFF.

The rearrangement uses TRBV5-1 and TRBJ2-3, with a tentative D call TRBD2 (6 bases). V dropped 0 bases and J dropped 4 bases, with 12 bases sitting between them. Germline V gene sequence: CDR1 SGHRS, CDR2 YFSETQ. The CDR3 consists of 15 residues. In DNA form, the CDR3 reads TGCGCCAGCAGCTTGGGGGAGGCTAGCCCAGATACGCAGTATTTT. Its translation: CASSLGEASPDTQYF.

The chain carries TRBV7-2 and TRBJ2-5; 7 positions agree with TRBD2. The CDR3 runs 13 residues. The V and J ends lost 6 bases and 4 bases, in that order; junction bases with no gene match: 5. CDR1 and CDR2 from the germline V gene are SGHTA and FQGNSA. CDR3 loop: CASRGLRAETQYF. CDR3 in DNA: TGTGCCAGCAGGGGACTAAGGGCAGAGACCCAGTACTTC.

J is TRBJ1-5 and V is TRBV19; the D gene is possibly TRBD1 (5 bases). V was clipped by 7 bases and J by 6 bases, with 19 bases between them. There are 15 residues in the CDR3. Germline values: CDR1 LNHDA, CDR2 SQIVND (reference sequence). The CDR3 sequence: CASKEDQGVSQPQHF. CDR3 bases: TGTGCCAGTAAGGAGGACCAGGGCGTCAGTCAGCCCCAGCATTTT.

The chain is built from TRBV27 and TRBJ1-5; D is possibly TRBD1 (5 bases). CDR1 is MNHEY and CDR2 is SMNVEV in the germline V gene (reference sequence). V was cut by 4 bases and J by 5 bases, with 12 bases left in between. The CDR3 runs 14 residues. CDR3 bases: TGTGCCAGCAGTTGGGGCAGACACGATCAGCCCCAGCATTTT. It codes for CASSWGRHDQPQHF.

V usage is TRBV9 and J usage is TRBJ2-7; 7 nucleotides match TRBD1. The CDR3 spans 12 residues. V trimming: 5 bases; J trimming: 10 bases; junction bases outside the gene matches: 9. Germline V CDR1 and CDR2: SGDLS, YYNGEE. Written as DNA, the CDR3 is TGTGCCAGCAGTCCCGGACAGGACCAACAGTACTTC. Translation: CASSPGQDQQYF.

The sample holds a few counts of this clone. The chain has TRBV18 and TRBJ2-7; 7 nucleotides match TRBD1. V shed 1 base and J 4 bases; nucleotides not matched to a gene: 7. The CDR3 extends over 15 amino acids. Per the germline V gene, CDR1 is KGHSH and CDR2 is LQKENI. The CDR3 sequence is CASSPRQGDKYEQYF. The CDR3 DNA is TGTGCCAGCTCACCACGACAGGGAGACAAATACGAGCAGTACTTC. The full variable domain, rest sourced from reference TRBV18 and TRBJ2-7, is NAGVMQNPRHLVRRRGQEARLRCSPMKGHSHVYWYRQLPEEGLKFMVYLQKENIIDESGMPKERFSAEFPKEGPSILRIQQVVRGDSAAYFCASSPRQGDKYEQYFGPGTRLTVT.

This clone was recorded only once. The rearrangement joins TRBV9 to TRBJ1-1; no firm D call. V was clipped by 3 bases and J by 0 bases, with 18 bases between them. This CDR3 spans 17 amino acids. The germline V gene has CDR1 SGDLS and CDR2 YYNGEE. The CDR3 bases are TGTGCCAGCAGCGCTGGGGTCCTAGGGTCGATGAACACTGAAGCTTTCTTT. Translating it yields CASSAGVLGSMNTEAFF.

J is TRBJ1-3 and V is TRBV6-1; no clear D gene. Germline values: CDR1 MNHNS, CDR2 SASEGT. V was clipped by 0 bases and J by 0 bases, with 12 bases between them. This CDR3 is built from 17 residues. As DNA, the CDR3 is TGTGCCAGCAGTGAAGCTCGAGGGCACTACTCTGGAAACACCATATATTTT. Its protein is CASSEARGHYSGNTIYF.

The chain employs TRBV6-5 and TRBJ1-2, with a tentative D call TRBD1 (5 bases). This CDR3 region has 12 residues. V was shortened by 5 bases and J by 7 bases, with 11 bases between the two germline ends. From germline, CDR1 is MNHEY and CDR2 SVGAGI. The DNA for the CDR3 is TGTGCCAGCAGTGCAGGGCCCATTGGCTACACCTTC. Translating gives CASSAGPIGYTF.

The chain uses TRBV18 and TRBJ2-7; D unclear. The V end lost 2 bases, the J end lost 1 base, and 12 bases lay between the germline ends. This CDR3 has 15 residues. Germline V CDR1 and CDR2: KGHSH, LQKENI. DNA for the CDR3: TGTGCCAGCTCACCATGGGCCGCCGGGTCCTACGAGCAGTACTTC. It codes for CASSPWAAGSYEQYF.

The CDR3 DNA reads as TGCGCCAGCAAACCCGGGGCGGTCAACACCGGGGAGCTGTTTTTT. Its translation: CASKPGAVNTGELFF. This chain connects TRBV4-3 to TRBJ2-2; D might be TRBD1 or TRBD2, each matching 5 bases. The germline V gene has CDR1 LGHNA and CDR2 YSLEER. The CDR3 is 15 residues long. Trimming removed 7 bases at V and 2 bases at J, with 14 bases between.

The rearrangement joins TRBV6-5 to TRBJ1-6; D is perhaps TRBD1 (5 bases). The CDR3 is 14 residues long. The germline V gene encodes CDR1 MNHEY and CDR2 SVGAGI. Trimming cost V 4 bases and J 5 bases, with 9 bases left between them. CDR3 amino acids: CASSWGGNNSPLHF. CDR3 sequence (DNA): TGTGCCAGCAGTTGGGGCGGGAATAATTCACCCCTCCACTTT.

This rearrangement joins TRBV6-6 to TRBJ2-7, with D unresolved. V was pared by 0 bases and J by 5 bases, with 14 bases between. Germline CDR1 reads MNHNY; CDR2 reads SVGAGI (reference sequence). The CDR3 is 15 residues long. The CDR3 loop reads CASSYSGYSRNEQYF. The CDR3 nucleotides read TGTGCCAGCAGTTACTCTGGCTATAGTAGGAACGAGCAGTACTTC.

The chain links TRBV28 to TRBJ2-5; possibly TRBD2 for D (7 bases). The J call is doubtful: the DNA matches TRBJ2-7 better. Per the germline V gene, CDR1 is MDHEN and CDR2 is SYDVKM. The CDR3 length is 15 residues. The CDR3 DNA reads TGTGCCAGCAGTCTCCCGGGGGGCGGGGTCTACGAGCAGTACTTC. This translates into CASSLPGGGVYEQYF.

The chain recombines TRBV19 with TRBJ2-7, with D perhaps matching TRBD2 (6 bases). The germline V gene has CDR1 LNHDA and CDR2 SQIVND (reference sequence). CDR3 length: 14 amino acids. V shed 3 bases and J shed 3 bases, with 12 bases lying between them. CDR3 in amino acids: CASSIEAGNYEQYF. The CDR3 DNA follows: TGTGCCAGTAGTATCGAGGCGGGAAACTACGAGCAGTACTTC.